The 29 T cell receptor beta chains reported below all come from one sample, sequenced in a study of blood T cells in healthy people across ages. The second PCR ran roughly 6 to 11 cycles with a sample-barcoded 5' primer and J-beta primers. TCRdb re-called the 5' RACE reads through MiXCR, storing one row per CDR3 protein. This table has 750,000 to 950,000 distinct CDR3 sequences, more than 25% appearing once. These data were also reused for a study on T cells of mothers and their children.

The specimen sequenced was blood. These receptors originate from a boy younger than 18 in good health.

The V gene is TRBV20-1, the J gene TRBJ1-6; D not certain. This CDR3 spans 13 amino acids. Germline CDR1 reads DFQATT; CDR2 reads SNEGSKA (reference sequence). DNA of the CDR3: TGCAGCGCCGTTTACTCCTATAATTCACCCCTCCACTTT. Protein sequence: CSAVYSYNSPLHF.

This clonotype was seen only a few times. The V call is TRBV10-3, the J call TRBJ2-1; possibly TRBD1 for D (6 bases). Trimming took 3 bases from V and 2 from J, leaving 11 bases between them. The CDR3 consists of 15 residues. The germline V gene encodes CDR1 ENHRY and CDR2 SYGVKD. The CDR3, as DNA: TGTGCCATCAGTGAAAGGCCAGGGGCCTACAATGAGCAGTTCTTC. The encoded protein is CAISERPGAYNEQFF.

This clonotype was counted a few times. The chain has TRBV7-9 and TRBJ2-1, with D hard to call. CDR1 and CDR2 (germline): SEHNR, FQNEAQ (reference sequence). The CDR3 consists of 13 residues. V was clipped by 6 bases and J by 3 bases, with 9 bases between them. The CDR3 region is CASRRRIYNEQFF. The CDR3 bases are TGTGCCAGCAGGCGACGAATCTACAATGAGCAGTTCTTC.

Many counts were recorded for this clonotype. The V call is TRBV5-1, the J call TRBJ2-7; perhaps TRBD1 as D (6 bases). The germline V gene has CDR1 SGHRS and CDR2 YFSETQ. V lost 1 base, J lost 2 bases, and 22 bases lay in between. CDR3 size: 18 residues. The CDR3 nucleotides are TGCGCCAGCAGCTTGAGGGTGTCGTCCGGGACACTAACCTACGAGCAGTACTTC. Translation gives CASSLRVSSGTLTYEQYF.

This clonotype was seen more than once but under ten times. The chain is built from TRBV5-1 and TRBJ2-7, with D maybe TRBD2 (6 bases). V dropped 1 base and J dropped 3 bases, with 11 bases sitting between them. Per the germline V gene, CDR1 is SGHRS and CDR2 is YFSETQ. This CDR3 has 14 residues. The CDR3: CASSLTTSLYEQYF. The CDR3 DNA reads TGCGCCAGCAGCTTGACGACTAGTCTCTACGAGCAGTACTTC.

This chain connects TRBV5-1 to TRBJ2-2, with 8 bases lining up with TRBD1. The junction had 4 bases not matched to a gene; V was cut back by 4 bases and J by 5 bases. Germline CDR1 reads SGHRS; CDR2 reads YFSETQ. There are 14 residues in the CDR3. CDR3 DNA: TGCGCCAGCAGCCTGTACAGGGGGACCGGGGAGCTGTTTTTT. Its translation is CASSLYRGTGELFF.

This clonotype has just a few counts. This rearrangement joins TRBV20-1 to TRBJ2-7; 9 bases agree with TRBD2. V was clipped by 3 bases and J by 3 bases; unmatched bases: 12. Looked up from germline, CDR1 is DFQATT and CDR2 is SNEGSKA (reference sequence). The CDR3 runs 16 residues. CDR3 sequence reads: CSASSVGLAGFYEQYF. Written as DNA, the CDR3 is TGCAGTGCTAGTAGCGTGGGGCTAGCGGGGTTCTACGAGCAGTACTTC.

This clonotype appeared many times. Here the CDR3 reads CASSSSPRTVSNEKLFF. CDR3 DNA: TGTGCCAGCAGTTCCTCCCCCCGGACAGTTTCTAATGAAAAACTGTTTTTT. The genes are TRBV28 and TRBJ1-4, with D maybe TRBD1 (6 bases). The germline CDR1 and CDR2 sequences are MDHEN and SYDVKM. Trimming shortened V by 4 bases and J by 3 bases, and 18 bases separated the two germline ends. The CDR3 has 17 amino acids.

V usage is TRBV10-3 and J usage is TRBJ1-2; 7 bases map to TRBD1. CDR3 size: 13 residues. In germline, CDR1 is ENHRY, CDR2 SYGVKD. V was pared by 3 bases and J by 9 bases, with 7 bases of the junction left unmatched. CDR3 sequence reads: CAISDQGGLRYTF. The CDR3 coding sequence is TGTGCCATCAGTGACCAGGGGGGTTTGCGCTACACCTTC.

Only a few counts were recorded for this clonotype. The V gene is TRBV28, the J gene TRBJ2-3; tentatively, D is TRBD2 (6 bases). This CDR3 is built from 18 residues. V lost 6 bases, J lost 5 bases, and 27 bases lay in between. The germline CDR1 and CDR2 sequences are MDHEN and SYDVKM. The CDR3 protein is CASSHFGASGGNGDTQYF. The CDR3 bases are TGTGCCAGCAGCCATTTTGGGGCGTCGGGCGGGAACGGAGATACGCAGTATTTT.

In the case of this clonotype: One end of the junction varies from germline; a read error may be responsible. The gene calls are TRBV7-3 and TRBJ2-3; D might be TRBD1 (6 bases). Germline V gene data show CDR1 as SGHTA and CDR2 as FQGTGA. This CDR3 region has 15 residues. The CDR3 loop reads CASSFYGTPGDTQYF. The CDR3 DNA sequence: TGTGCCAGCAGCTTTTATGGGACCCCAGGGGATACGCAGTACTTT.

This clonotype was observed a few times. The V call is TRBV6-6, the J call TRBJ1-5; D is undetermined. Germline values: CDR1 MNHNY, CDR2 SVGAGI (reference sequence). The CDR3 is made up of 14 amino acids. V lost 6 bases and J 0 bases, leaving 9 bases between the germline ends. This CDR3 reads CASSHSDSNQPQHF. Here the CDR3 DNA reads TGTGCCAGCAGCCACAGTGATAGCAATCAGCCCCAGCATTTT.

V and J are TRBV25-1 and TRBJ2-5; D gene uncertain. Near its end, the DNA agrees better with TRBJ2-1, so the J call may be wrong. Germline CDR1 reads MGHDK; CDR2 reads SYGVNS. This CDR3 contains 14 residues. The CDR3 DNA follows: TGTGCCAGCAACACCCTAACTCAAGGGAATGAGCAGTTCTTC. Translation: CASNTLTQGNEQFF.

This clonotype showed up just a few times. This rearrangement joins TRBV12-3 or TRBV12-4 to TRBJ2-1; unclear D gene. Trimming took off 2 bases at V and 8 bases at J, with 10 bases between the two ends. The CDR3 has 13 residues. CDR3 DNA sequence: TGTGCCAGCAGTTTATTGCGCCGCGATGAGCAGTTCTTC. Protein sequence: CASSLLRRDEQFF.

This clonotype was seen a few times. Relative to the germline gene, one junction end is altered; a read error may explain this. CDR3 in amino acids: CASREGYAGANVLTF. CDR3 sequence (DNA): TGTGCCAGCAGGGAAGGGTACGCTGGGGCCAACGTCCTGACTTTC. The rearrangement links TRBV6-1 to TRBJ2-6; D ambiguous. There are 15 residues in the CDR3. Germline lookup yields CDR1 MNHNS and CDR2 SASEGT.

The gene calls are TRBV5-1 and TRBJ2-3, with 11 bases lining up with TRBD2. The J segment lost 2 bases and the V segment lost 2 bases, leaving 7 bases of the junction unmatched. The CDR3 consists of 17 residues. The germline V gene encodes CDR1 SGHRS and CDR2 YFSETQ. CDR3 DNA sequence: TGCGCCAGCAGCTTTTTAGCGGGGGGGCCGGTCACAGATACGCAGTATTTT. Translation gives CASSFLAGGPVTDTQYF.

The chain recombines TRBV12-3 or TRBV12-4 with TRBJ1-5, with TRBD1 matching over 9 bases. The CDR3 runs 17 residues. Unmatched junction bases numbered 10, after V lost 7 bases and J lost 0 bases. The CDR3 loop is CASIISGQGISNQPQHF. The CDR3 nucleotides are TGTGCCAGCATCATCTCGGGACAGGGTATTAGCAATCAGCCCCAGCATTTT.

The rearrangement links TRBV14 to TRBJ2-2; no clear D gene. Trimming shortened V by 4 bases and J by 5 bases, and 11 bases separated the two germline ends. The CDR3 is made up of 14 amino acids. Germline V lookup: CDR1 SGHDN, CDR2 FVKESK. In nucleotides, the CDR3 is TGTGCCAGCAGCCCCTTCGTGGGGACCGGGGAGCTGTTTTTT. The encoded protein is CASSPFVGTGELFF.

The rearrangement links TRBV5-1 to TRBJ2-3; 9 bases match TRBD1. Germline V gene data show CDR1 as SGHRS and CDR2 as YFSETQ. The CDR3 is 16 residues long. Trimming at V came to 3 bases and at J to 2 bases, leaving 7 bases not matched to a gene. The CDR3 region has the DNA TGCGCCAGCAGCTCGGGACAGGGAGGTTACACAGATACGCAGTATTTT. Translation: CASSSGQGGYTDTQYF. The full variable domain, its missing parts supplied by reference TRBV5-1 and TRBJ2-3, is KAGVTQTPRYLIKTRGQQVTLSCSPISGHRSVSWYQQTPGQGLQFLFEYFSETQRNKGNFPGRFSGRQFSNSRSEMNVSTLELGDSALYLCASSSGQGGYTDTQYFGPGTRLTVL.

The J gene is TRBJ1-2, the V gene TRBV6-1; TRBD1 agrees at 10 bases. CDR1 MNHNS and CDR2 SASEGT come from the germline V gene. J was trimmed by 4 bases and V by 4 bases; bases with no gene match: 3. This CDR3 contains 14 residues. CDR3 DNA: TGTGCCAGCAGTGGACAGGGGGCAGGCTATGGCTACACCTTC. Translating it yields CASSGQGAGYGYTF.

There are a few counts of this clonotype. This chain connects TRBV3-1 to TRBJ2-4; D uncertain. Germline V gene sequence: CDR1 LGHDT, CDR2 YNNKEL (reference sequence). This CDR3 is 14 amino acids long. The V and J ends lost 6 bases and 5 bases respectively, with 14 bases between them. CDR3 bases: TGTGCCAGCAGTCAACCTTTAAGCGAAAACATTCAGTACTTC. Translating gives CASSQPLSENIQYF.

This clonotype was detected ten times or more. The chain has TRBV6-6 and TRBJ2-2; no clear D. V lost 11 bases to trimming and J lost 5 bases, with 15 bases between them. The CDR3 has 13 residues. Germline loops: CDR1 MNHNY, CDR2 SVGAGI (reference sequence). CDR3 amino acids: CASRRLVTGELFF. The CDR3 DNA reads TGTGCCTCCCGCCGACTCGTGACCGGGGAGCTGTTTTTT.

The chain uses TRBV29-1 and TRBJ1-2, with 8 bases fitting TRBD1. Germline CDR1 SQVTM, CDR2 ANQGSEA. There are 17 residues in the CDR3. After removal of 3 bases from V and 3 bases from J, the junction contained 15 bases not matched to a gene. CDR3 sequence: CSVELTGTGDLDYGYTF. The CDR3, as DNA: TGCAGCGTTGAGTTGACGGGGACAGGTGATTTGGACTATGGCTACACCTTC.

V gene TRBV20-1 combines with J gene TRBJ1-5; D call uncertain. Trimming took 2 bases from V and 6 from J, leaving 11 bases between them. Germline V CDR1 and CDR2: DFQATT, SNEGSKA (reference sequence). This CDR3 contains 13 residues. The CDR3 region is CSARIAEFQPQHF. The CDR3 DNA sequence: TGCAGTGCTAGAATTGCAGAATTTCAGCCCCAGCATTTT.

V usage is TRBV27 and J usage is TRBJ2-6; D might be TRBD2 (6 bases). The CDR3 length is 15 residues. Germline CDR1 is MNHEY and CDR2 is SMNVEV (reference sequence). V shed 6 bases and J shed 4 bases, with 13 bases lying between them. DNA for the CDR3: TGTGCCAGCAGCTCTTCGGGGGTAGGGGCCAACGTCCTGACTTTC. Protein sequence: CASSSSGVGANVLTF. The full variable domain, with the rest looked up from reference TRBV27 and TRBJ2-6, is EAQVTQNPRYLITVTGKKLTVTCSQNMNHEYMSWYRQDPGLGLRQIYYSMNVEVTDKGDVPEGYKVSRKEKRNFPLILESPSPNQTSLYFCASSSSGVGANVLTFGAGSRLTVL.

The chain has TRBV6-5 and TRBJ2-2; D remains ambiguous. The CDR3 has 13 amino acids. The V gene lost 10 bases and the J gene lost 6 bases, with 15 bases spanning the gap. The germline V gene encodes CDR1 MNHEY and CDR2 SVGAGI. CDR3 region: CATSPIGPGELFF. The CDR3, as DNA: TGTGCCACCTCGCCGATAGGCCCCGGGGAGCTGTTTTTT.

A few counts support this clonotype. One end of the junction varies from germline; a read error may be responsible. The CDR3 DNA is TGTGCCAGCAGCCAAGACTACGATGAGCAGTTCTTC. It codes for CASSQDYDEQFF. This chain uses TRBV7-3 with TRBJ2-5, with D possibly TRBD2 on 5 matching bases. Judging by the DNA end, TRBJ2-1 fits better; the J call may be wrong. Germline V gene sequence: CDR1 SGHTA, CDR2 FQGTGA. This CDR3 spans 12 amino acids.

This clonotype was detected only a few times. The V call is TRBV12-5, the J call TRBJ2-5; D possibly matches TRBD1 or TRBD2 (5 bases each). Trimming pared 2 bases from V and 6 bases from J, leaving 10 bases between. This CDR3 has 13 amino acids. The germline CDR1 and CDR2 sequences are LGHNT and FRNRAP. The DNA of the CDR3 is TGTGCTAGTGGTTTGCAGGGAGTAAAGACCCAGTACTTC. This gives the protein CASGLQGVKTQYF. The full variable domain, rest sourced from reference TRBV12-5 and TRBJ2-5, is DARVTQTPRHKVTEMGQEVTMRCQPILGHNTVFWYRQTMMQGLELLAYFRNRAPLDDSGMPKDRFSAEMPDATLATLKIQPSEPRDSAVYFCASGLQGVKTQYFGPGTRLLVL.

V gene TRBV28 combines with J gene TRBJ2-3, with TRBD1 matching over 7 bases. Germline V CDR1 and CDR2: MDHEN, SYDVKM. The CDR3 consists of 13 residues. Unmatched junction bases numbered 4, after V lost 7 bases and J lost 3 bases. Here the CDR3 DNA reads TGTGCCAGCAACAACAGGGGAACAGATACGCAGTATTTT. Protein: CASNNRGTDTQYF.